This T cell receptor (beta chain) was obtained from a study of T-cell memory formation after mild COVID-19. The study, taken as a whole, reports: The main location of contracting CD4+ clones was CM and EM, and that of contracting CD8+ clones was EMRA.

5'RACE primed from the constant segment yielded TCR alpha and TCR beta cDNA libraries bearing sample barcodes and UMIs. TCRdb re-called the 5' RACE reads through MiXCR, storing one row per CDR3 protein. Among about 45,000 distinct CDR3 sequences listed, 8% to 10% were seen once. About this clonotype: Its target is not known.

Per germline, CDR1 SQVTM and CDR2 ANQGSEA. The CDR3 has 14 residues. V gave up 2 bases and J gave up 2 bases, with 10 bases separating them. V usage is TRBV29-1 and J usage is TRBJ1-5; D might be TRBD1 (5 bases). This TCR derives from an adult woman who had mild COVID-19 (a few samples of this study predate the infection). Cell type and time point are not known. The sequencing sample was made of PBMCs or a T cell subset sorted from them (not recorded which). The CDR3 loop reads CSVEMGGGNQPQHF. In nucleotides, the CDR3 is TGCAGCGTTGAAATGGGAGGGGGCAATCAGCCCCAGCATTTT.